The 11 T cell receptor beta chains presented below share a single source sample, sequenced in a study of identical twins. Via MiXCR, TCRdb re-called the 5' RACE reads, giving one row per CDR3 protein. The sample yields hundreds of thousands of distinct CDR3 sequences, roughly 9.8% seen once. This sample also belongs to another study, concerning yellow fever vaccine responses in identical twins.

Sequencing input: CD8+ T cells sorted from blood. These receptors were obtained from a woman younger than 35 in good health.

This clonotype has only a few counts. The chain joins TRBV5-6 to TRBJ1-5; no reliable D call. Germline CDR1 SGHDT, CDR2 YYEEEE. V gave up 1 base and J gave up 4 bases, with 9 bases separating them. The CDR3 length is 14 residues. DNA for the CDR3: TGTGCCAGCAGCTTGCCAGGAGAGAATCAGCCCCAGCATTTT. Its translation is CASSLPGENQPQHF. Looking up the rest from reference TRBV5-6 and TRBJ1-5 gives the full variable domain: DAGVTQSPTHLIKTRGQQVTLRCSPKSGHDTVSWYQQALGQGPQFIFQYYEEEERQRGNFPDRFSGHQFPNYSSELNVNALLLGDSALYLCASSLPGENQPQHFGDGTRLSIL.

CDR3 amino acids: CASSSPANYGYTF. CDR3 in DNA: TGTGCCAGCAGCTCCCCCGCTAACTATGGCTACACCTTC. The chain has TRBV5-6 and TRBJ1-2; D uncertain. The CDR3 loop spans 13 amino acids. Germline V gene lookup returns CDR1 SGHDT and CDR2 YYEEEE. The ends were cut back, 3 bases at V and 0 bases at J, with 6 bases in the middle. Together with reference TRBV5-6 and TRBJ1-2, the CDR3 gives the full variable domain: DAGVTQSPTHLIKTRGQQVTLRCSPKSGHDTVSWYQQALGQGPQFIFQYYEEEERQRGNFPDRFSGHQFPNYSSELNVNALLLGDSALYLCASSSPANYGYTFGSGTRLTVV.

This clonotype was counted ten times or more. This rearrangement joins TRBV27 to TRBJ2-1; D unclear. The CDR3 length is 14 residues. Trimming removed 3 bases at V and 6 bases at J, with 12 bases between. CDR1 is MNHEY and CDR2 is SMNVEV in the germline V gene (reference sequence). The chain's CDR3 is CASSLAPASNEQFF. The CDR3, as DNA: TGTGCCAGCAGTTTGGCTCCTGCCTCCAATGAGCAGTTCTTC.

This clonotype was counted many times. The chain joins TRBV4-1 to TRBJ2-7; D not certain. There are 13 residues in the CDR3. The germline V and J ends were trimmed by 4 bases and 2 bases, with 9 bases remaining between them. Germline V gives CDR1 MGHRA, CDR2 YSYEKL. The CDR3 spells CASSPLDTYEQYF. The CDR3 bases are TGCGCCAGCAGCCCCCTCGACACCTACGAGCAGTACTTC.

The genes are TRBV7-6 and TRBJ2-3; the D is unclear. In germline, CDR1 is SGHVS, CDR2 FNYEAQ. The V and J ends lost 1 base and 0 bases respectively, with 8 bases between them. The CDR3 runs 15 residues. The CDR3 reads CASSLVGESTDTQYF. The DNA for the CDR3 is TGTGCCAGCAGCTTAGTTGGCGAGAGCACAGATACGCAGTATTTT.

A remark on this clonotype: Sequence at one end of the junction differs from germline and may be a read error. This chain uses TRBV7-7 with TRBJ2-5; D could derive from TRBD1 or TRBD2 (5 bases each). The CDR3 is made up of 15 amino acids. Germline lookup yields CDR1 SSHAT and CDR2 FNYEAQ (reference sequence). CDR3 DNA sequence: TGTGCTAGCAGCTTCCACACGGGGACCCAAGAGACCCAGTACTTC. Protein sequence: CASSFHTGTQETQYF.

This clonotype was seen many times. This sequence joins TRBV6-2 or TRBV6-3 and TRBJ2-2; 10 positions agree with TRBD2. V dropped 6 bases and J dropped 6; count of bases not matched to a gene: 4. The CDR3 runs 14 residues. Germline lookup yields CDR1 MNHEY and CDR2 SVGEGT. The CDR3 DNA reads TGTGCCAGCAGGCTAGCGGGAGAAGCCGGGGAGCTGTTTTTT. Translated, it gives CASRLAGEAGELFF.

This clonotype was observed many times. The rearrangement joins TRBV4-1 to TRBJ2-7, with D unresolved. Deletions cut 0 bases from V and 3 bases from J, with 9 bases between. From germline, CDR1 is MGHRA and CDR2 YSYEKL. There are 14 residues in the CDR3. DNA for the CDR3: TGCGCCAGCAGCCAAGATCCGGTAGACTACGAGCAGTACTTC. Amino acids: CASSQDPVDYEQYF.

The CDR3 spells CASSSRLAGIDEQFF. The DNA for the CDR3 is TGTGCCAGCAGCTCCCGACTAGCGGGGATTGATGAGCAGTTCTTC. The chain links TRBV7-3 to TRBJ2-1, with 11 bases matching TRBD2. The V gene's germline CDR1 is SGHTA and CDR2 FQGTGA. There are 15 residues in the CDR3. The V and J ends lost 4 bases and 8 bases, in that order; junction bases with no gene match: 7. Together with reference TRBV7-3 and TRBJ2-1, the CDR3 gives the full variable domain: GAGVSQTPSNKVTEKGKYVELRCDPISGHTALYWYRQSLGQGPEFLIYFQGTGAADDSGLPNDRFFAVRPEGSVSTLKIQRTERGDSAVYLCASSSRLAGIDEQFFGPGTRLTVL.

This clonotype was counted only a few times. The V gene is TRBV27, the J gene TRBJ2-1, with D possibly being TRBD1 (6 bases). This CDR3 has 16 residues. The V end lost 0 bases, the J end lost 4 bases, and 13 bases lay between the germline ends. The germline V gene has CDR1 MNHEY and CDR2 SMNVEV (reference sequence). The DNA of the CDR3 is TGTGCCAGCAGTTTATCGTACGGGGACACTTACAATGAGCAGTTCTTC. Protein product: CASSLSYGDTYNEQFF.

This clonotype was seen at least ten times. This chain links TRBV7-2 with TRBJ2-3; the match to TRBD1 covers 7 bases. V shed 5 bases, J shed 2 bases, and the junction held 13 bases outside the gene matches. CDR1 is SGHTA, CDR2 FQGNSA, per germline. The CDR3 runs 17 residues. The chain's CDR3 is CASSPEPGQEFTDTQYF. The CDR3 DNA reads TGTGCCAGCAGCCCCGAGCCAGGACAGGAATTCACAGATACGCAGTATTTT.